This paragraph covers one TCR beta chain sequence. Original handling: Reference gene primer amplification gave nucleated cell count estimates. TCRdb keeps only in-frame clones here, not all; method: immunoSEQ multiplex PCR. V and J calls and clone size are those listed in that table; D and trimming were worked out from the DNA. Altogether 300,000 to 400,000 clones are present, roughly 91% being singletons, with the ten largest covering 1%. The data derive from a study of blood T cell repertoires in COVID-19. Overall study context: Donors in the United States, Italy and Spain gave samples during acute or convalescent COVID-19. The analysed material was cDNA or gDNA that came from T cells, B-cell-depleted T cells, or PBMCs.

The CDR3 spans 12 residues. With 1 base removed from V and 9 bases from J, the gap between germline ends came to 10 bases. The germline V gene has CDR1 GTSNPN and CDR2 SVGIG (reference sequence). Sequenced sample: peripheral blood. This receptor was taken from a man aged 50 or older with active or convalescent COVID-19. The chain recombines TRBV30 with TRBJ1-5, with a tentative D call TRBD1 (5 bases). The CDR3 DNA reads TGTGCCTGGAGTGGGGGGGGACTGCCCCAGCATTTT. This encodes CAWSGGGLPQHF. Full variable domain (outside the CDR3, taken from reference TRBV30 and TRBJ1-5): SQTIHQWPATLVQPVGSPLSLECTVEGTSNPNLYWYRQAAGRGLQLLFYSVGIGQISSEVPQNLSASRPQDRQFILSSKKLLLSDSGFYLCAWSGGGLPQHFGDGTRLSIL.